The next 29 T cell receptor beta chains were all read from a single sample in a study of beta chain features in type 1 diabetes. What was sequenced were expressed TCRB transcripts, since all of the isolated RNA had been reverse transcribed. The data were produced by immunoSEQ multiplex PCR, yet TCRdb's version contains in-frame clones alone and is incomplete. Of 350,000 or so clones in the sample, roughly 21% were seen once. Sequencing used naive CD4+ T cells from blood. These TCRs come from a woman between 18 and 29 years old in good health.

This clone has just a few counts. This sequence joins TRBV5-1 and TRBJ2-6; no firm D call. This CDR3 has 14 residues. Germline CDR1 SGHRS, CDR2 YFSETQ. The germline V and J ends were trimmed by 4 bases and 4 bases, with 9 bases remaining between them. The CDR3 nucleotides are TGCGCCAGCAGCCTCCTTGTGGGGGCCAACGTCCTGACTTTC. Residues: CASSLLVGANVLTF.

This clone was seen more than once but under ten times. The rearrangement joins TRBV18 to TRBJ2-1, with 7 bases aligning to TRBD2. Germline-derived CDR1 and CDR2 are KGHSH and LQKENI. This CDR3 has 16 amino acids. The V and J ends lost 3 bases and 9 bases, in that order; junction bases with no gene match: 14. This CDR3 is CASSPVAREVSSEQFF. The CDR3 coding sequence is TGTGCCAGCTCACCCGTAGCACGGGAGGTCTCATCTGAGCAGTTCTTC.

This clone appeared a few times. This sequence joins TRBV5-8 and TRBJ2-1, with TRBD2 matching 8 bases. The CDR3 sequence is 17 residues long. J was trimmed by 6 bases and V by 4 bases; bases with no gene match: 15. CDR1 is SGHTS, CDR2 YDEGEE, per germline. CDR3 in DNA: TGTGCCAGCAGCCTCACCCGACTAGCGATGGTGAGCAATGAGCAGTTCTTC. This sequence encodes CASSLTRLAMVSNEQFF.

CDR3 sequence reads: CASSGDGDSEAYF. CDR3 bases: TGTGCCAGCAGCGGAGATGGGGACTCCGAAGCGTATTTT. The chain uses TRBV9 and TRBJ2-3; D possibly corresponds to TRBD2 (6 bases). V was trimmed by 3 bases and J by 14 bases, leaving 19 bases between them. The CDR3 covers 13 residues. From germline, CDR1 is SGDLS and CDR2 YYNGEE.

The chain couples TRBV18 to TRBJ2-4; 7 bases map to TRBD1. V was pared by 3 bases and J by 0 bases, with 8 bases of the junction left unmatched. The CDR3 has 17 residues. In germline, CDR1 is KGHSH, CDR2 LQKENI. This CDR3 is CASSPTGLGLAKNIQYF. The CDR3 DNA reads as TGTGCCAGCTCACCGACAGGGCTGGGATTAGCCAAAAACATTCAGTACTTC.

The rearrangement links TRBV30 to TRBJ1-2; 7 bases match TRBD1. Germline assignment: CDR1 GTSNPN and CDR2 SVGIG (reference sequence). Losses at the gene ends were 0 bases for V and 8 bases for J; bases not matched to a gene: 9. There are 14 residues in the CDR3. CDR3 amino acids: CAWSVGLTGRGYTF. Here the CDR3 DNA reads TGTGCCTGGAGTGTAGGTTTGACAGGGCGAGGCTACACCTTC.

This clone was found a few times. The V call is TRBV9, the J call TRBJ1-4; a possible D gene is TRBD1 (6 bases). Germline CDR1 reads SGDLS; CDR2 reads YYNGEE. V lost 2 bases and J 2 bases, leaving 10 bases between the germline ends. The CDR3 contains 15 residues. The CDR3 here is CASSVQGLTNEKLFF. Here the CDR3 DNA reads TGTGCCAGCAGCGTTCAGGGGTTGACTAATGAAAAACTGTTTTTT.

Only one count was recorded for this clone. The CDR3 DNA is TGTGCCTGGACCCTCACCGGGACAGGGAGTGGCTACACCTTC. Encoded protein: CAWTLTGTGSGYTF. V and J are TRBV30 and TRBJ1-2, with 9 bases fitting TRBD1. Germline CDR1 GTSNPN, CDR2 SVGIG (reference sequence). V lost 4 bases, J lost 7 bases, and 10 bases stayed unmatched. The CDR3 covers 14 residues. Together with reference TRBV30 and TRBJ1-2, the CDR3 gives the full variable domain: SQTIHQWPATLVQPVGSPLSLECTVEGTSNPNLYWYRQAAGRGLQLLFYSVGIGQISSEVPQNLSASRPQDRQFILSSKKLLLSDSGFYLCAWTLTGTGSGYTFGSGTRLTVV.

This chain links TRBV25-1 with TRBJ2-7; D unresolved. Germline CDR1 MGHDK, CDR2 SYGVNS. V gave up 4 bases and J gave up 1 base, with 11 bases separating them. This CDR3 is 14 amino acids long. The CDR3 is CASSALPPSYEQYF. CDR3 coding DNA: TGTGCCAGCAGTGCCCTTCCTCCGTCCTACGAGCAGTACTTC.

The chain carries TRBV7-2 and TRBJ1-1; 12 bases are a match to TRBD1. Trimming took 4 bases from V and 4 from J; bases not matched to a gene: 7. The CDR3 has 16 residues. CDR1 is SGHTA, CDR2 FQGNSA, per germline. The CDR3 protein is CASSSKGQGAGTEAFF. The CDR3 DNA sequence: TGTGCCAGCAGCTCTAAGGGACAGGGGGCGGGCACTGAAGCTTTCTTT. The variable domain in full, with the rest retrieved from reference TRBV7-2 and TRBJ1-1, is GAGVSQSPSNKVTEKGKDVELRCDPISGHTALYWYRQSLGQGLEFLIYFQGNSAPDKSGLPSDRFSAERTGGSVSTLTIQRTQQEDSAVYLCASSSKGQGAGTEAFFGQGTRLTVV.

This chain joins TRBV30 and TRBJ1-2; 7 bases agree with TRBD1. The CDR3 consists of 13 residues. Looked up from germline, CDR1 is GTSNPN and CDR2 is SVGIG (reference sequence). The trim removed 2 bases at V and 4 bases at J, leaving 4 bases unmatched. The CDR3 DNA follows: TGTGCCTGGAGTTGGACAGGTGGCTATGGCTACACCTTC. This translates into CAWSWTGGYGYTF.

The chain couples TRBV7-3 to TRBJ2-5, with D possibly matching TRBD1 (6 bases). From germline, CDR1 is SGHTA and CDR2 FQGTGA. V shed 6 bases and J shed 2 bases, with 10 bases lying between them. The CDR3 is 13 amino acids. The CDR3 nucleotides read TGTGCCAGCAGTAAGACAGGTCAAGAGACCCAGTACTTC. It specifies CASSKTGQETQYF. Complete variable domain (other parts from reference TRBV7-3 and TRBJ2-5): GAGVSQTPSNKVTEKGKYVELRCDPISGHTALYWYRQSLGQGPEFLIYFQGTGAADDSGLPNDRFFAVRPEGSVSTLKIQRTERGDSAVYLCASSKTGQETQYFGPGTRLLVL.

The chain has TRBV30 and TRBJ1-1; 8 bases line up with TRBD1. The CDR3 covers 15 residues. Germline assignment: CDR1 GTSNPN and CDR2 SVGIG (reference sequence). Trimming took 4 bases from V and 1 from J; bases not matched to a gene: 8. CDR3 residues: CAWMRTGGSNTEAFF. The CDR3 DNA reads TGTGCCTGGATGAGAACAGGGGGATCGAACACTGAAGCTTTCTTT.

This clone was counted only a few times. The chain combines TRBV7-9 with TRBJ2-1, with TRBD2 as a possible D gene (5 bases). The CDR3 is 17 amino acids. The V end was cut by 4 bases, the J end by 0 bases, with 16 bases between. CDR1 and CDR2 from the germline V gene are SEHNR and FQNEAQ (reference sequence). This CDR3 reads CASSSLKAESSYNEQFF. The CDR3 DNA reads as TGTGCCAGCAGCTCTCTGAAAGCGGAGAGCTCCTACAATGAGCAGTTCTTC.

CDR3 coding DNA: TGTGCCAGCAGCTCGGATCAGCCCCAGCATTTT. This codes for CASSSDQPQHF. The V call is TRBV2, the J call TRBJ1-5, with D uncertain. CDR1 SNHLY and CDR2 FYNNEI come from the germline V gene. The CDR3 runs 11 residues. V was cut by 6 bases and J by 5 bases, with 5 bases left in between. The entire variable domain, with the rest obtained from reference TRBV2 and TRBJ1-5, is as follows: EPEVTQTPSHQVTQMGQEVILRCVPISNHLYFYWYRQILGQKVEFLVSFYNNEISEKSEIFDDQFSVERPDGSNFTLKIRSTKLEDSAMYFCASSSDQPQHFGDGTRLSIL.

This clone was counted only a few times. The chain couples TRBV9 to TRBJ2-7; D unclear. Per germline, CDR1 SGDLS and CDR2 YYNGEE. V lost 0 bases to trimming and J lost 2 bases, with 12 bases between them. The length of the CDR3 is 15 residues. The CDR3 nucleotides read TGTGCCAGCAGCGTAGGGCCAGGTACCACCTACGAGCAGTACTTC. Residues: CASSVGPGTTYEQYF.

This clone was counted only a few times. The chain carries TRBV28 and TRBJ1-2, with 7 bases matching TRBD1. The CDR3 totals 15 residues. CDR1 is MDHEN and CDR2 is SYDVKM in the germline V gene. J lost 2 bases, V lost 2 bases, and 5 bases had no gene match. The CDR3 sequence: CASSLTSTGNYGYTF. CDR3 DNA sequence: TGTGCCAGCAGTTTAACATCGACAGGGAACTATGGCTACACCTTC.

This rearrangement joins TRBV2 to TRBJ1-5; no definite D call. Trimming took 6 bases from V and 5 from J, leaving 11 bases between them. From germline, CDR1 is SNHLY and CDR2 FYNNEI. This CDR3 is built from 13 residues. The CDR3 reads CASSTGSYQPQHF. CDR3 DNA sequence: TGTGCCAGCAGCACCGGGAGCTATCAGCCCCAGCATTTT.

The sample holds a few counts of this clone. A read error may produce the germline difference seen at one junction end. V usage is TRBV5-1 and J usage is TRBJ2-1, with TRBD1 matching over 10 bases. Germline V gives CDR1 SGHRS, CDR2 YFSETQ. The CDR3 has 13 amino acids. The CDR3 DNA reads TGCGCCAGCAGCTTATCGACCGGGACAGGGGTGGTCTTC. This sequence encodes CASSLSTGTGVVF. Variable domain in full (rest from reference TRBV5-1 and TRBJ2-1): KAGVTQTPRYLIKTRGQQVTLSCSPISGHRSVSWYQQTPGQGLQFLFEYFSETQRNKGNFPGRFSGRQFSNSRSEMNVSTLELGDSALYLCASSLSTGTGVVFGPGTRLTVL.

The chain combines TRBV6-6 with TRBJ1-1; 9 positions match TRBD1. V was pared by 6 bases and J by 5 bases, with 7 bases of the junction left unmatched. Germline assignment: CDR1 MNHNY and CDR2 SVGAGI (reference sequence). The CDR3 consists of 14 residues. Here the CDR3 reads CASSGGQGWTEAFF. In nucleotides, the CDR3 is TGTGCCAGCAGCGGGGGACAGGGATGGACTGAAGCTTTCTTT.

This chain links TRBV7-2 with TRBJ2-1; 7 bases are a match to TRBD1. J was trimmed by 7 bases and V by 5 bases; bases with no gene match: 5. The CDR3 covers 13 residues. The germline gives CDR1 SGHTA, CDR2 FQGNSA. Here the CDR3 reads CASSARQGNEQFF. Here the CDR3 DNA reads TGTGCCAGCAGCGCCAGACAGGGAAATGAGCAGTTCTTC.

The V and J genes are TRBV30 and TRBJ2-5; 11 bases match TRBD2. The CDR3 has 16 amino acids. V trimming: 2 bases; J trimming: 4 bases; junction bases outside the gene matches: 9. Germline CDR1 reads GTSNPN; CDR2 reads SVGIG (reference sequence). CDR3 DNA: TGTGCCTGGAGTCCCGCTTTAGCGGGGGGGCGAGAGACCCAGTACTTC. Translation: CAWSPALAGGRETQYF.

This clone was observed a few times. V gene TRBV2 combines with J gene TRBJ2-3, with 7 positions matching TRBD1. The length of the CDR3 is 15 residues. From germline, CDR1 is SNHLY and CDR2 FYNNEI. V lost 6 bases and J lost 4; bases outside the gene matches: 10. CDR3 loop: CASRRQGVGADTQYF. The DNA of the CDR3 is TGTGCCAGCAGACGACAGGGAGTCGGGGCAGATACGCAGTATTTT.

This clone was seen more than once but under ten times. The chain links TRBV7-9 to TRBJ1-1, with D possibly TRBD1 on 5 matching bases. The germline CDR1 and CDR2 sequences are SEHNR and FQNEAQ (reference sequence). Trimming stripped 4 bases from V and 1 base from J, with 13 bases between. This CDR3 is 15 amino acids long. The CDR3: CASSSTLGQNTEAFF. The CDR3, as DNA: TGTGCCAGCAGCTCCACCCTGGGGCAGAACACTGAAGCTTTCTTT.

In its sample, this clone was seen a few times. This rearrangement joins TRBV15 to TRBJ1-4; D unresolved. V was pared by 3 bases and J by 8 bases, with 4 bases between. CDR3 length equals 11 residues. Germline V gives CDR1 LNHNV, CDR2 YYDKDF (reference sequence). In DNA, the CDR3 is TGTGCCACCAGCAGTGAGGAAAAACTGTTTTTT. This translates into CATSSEEKLFF.

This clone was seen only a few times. The CDR3 region is CASSDRRDSNQPQHF. The CDR3 DNA is TGTGCCAGCAGCGACAGGAGAGATAGCAATCAGCCCCAGCATTTT. V is TRBV14 and J is TRBJ1-5; possibly TRBD1 for D (6 bases). The CDR3 has 15 residues. V was shortened by 5 bases and J by 0 bases, with 11 bases between the two germline ends. Germline-derived CDR1 and CDR2 are SGHDN and FVKESK.

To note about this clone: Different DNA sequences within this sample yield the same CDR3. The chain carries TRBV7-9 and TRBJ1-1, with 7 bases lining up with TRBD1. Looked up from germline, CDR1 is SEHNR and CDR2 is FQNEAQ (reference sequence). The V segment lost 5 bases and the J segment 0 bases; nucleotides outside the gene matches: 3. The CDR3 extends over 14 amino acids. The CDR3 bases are TGTGCCAGCAGCCCTGGGACAGTGAACACTGAAGCTTTCTTT. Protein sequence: CASSPGTVNTEAFF.

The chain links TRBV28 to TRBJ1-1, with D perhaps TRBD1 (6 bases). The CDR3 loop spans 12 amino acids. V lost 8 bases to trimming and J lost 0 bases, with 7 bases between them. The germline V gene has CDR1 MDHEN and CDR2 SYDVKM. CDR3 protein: CASGQMNTEAFF. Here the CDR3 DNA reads TGTGCCAGCGGACAGATGAACACTGAAGCTTTCTTT.

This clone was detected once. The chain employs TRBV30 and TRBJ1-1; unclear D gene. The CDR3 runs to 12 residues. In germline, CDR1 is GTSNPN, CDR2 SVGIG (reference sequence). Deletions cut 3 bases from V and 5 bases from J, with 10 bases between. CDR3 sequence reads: CAWRMAQTEAFF. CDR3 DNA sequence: TGTGCCTGGAGAATGGCTCAGACTGAAGCTTTCTTT.